The entry below describes one TCR beta chain. Possible read error: a much larger clone is one base away. These data are taken from a study of identical twins. The germline CDR1 and CDR2 sequences are DFQATT and SNEGSKA (reference sequence). The CDR3 is made up of 16 amino acids. Using its own MiXCR run on the 5' RACE reads, TCRdb lists one record per CDR3 protein. Of around 690,000 distinct CDR3 sequences listed, 21% are singletons. These data also featured in a second study, about T cells expressing NK-cell markers.

Sequences were obtained from PBMCs. This rearrangement joins TRBV20-1 to TRBJ2-7; the match to TRBD2 covers 11 bases. The origin of this receptor is a woman under 30 in good health. DNA of the CDR3: TGCTGTGCTAGAGTGCCAATAGCGGGAGGGCCCTACGAGCAGTACTTC. This sequence encodes CCARVPIAGGPYEQYF.